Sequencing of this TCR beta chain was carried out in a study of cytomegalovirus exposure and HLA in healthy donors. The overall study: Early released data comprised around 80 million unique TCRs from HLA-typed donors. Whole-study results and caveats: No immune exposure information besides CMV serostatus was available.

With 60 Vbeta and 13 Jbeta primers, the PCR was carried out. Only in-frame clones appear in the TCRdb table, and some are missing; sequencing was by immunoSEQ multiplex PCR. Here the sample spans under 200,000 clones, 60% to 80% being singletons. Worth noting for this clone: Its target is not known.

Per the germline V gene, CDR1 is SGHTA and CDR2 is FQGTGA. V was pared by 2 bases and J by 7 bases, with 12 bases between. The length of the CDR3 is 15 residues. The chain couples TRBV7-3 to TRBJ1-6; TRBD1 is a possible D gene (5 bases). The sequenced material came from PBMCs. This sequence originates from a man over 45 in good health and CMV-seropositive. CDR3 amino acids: CASSLQPGSNSPLHF. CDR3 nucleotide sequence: TGTGCCAGCAGCTTACAACCAGGGTCGAATTCACCCCTCCACTTT.